This T cell receptor beta chain originates from a study of molecular identifiers for immune sequencing clone quantification. Germline V gene lookup returns CDR1 KGHDR and CDR2 SFDVKD. This CDR3 comprises 12 residues. With 7 bases removed from V and 4 bases from J, the gap between germline ends came to 9 bases. For bulk TCR libraries, previously described methods and listed TCR primers were used. TCRdb called the PCR reads again in MiXCR, with one record for every CDR3 protein. This sample has approximately 500,000 distinct CDR3 sequences, with 20% to 25% found just once. This clonotype was picked up many times.

The sample was naive CD8+ T cells from blood, with Jurkat cell RNA spiked in. Subset reported: FACS-sorted CD8+CD4-CCR7+CD45RA+ naive T cells. The receptor's source is a human donor in good health. Some libraries in this study had Jurkat cell RNA spiked in. The J gene is TRBJ1-2, the V gene TRBV24-1, with unresolved D. CDR3 sequence (DNA): TGTGCCACCAGCAAGGACGGCTATGGCTACACCTTC. Amino acids: CATSKDGYGYTF.